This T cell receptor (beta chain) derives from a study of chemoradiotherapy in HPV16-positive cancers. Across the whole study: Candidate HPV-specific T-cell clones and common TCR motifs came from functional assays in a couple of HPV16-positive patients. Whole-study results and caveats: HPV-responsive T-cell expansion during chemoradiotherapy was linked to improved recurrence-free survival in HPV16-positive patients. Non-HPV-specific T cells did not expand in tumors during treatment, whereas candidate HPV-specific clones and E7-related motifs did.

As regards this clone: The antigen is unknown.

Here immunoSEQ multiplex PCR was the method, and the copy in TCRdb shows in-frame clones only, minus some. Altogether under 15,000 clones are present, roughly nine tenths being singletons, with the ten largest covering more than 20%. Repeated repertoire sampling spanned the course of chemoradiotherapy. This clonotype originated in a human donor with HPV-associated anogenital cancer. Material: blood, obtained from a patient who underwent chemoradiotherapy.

In DNA form, the CDR3 reads TGTGCCAGCAGCTTAGATCCGGGTTCCTATGGCTACACCTTC. It encodes CASSLDPGSYGYTF. J is TRBJ1-2 and V is TRBV7-2, with no clear D. The length of the CDR3 is 14 residues. With 1 base removed from V and 4 bases from J, the gap between germline ends came to 10 bases. Germline lookup yields CDR1 SGHTA and CDR2 FQGNSA.